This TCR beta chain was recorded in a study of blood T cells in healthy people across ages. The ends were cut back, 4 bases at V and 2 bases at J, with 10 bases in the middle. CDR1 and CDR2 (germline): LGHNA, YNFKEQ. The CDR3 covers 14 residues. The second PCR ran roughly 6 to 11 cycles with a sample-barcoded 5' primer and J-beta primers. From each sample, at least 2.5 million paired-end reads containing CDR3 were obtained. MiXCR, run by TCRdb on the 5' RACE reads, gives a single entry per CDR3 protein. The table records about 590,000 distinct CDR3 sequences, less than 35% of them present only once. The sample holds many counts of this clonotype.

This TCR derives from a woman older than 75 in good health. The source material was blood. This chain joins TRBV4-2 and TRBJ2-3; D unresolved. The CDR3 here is CASSPSTVTDTQYF. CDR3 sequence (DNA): TGTGCCAGCAGCCCTTCAACAGTCACAGATACGCAGTATTTT.